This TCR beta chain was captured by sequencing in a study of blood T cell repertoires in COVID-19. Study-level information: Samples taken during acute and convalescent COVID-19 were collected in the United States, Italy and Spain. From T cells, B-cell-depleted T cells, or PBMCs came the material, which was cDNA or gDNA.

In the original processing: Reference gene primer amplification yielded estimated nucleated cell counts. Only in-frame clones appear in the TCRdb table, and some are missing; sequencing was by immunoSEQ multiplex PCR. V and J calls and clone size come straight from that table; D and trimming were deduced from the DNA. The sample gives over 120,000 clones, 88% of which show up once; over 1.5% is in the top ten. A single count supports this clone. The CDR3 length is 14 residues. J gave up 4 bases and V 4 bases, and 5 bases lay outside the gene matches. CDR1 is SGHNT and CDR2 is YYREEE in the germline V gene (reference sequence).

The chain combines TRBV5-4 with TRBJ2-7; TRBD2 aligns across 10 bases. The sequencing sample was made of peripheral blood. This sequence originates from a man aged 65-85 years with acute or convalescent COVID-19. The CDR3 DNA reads TGTGCCAGCAGCACCCGGACTAGCGGTTACGAGCAGTACTTC. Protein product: CASSTRTSGYEQYF. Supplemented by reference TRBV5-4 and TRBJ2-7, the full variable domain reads ETGVTQSPTHLIKTRGQQVTLRCSSQSGHNTVSWYQQALGQGPQFIFQYYREEENGRGNFPPRFSGLQFPNYSSELNVNALELDDSALYLCASSTRTSGYEQYFGPGTRLTVT.